This T cell receptor (beta chain) appears in the sequencing data of a study of blood T cell repertoires in COVID-19. Study details: Samples taken during acute and convalescent COVID-19 were collected in the United States, Italy and Spain. T cells, B-cell-depleted T cells, or PBMCs supplied cDNA or gDNA.

The CDR3 is made up of 14 amino acids. The germline CDR1 and CDR2 sequences are SGHRS and YFSETQ. V lost 0 bases to trimming and J lost 4 bases; unmatched junction nucleotides: 0. How the authors handled the data: Reference gene primer amplification gave estimated nucleated cell counts. Clones were read by immunoSEQ multiplex PCR, and TCRdb kept only the in-frame ones, dropping some. The DNA was the basis for D and trimming; V, J and clone size are from that table. The profile shows approximately 77,000 clones, 80% of them singletons. The rearrangement links TRBV5-1 to TRBJ2-5; 10 nucleotides agree with TRBD2. Sequenced material: peripheral blood. This clonotype was obtained from a woman in her 70s with acute or convalescent COVID-19. The CDR3 DNA follows: TGCGCCAGCAGCTTGGAGCGGGGGGGAGAGACCCAGTACTTC. This gives the protein CASSLERGGETQYF.